Listed below are T cell receptor beta chains from one sample, sequenced in a study of control samples from healthy donors and cancer patients. Data came from immunoSEQ multiplex PCR; TCRdb stores just in-frame clones and leaves some out. The sample lists roughly 9,700 clones, approximately 91% occurring once. Sequenced sample: PBMCs. The receptors derive from a man aged 60 to 69 with colorectal cancer. Both conserved end residues are part of each CDR3. A D gene is named only where the DNA matches it firmly. Clone size appears in some rows only: once, few, many, or a class for an expanded clone.

DNA: TGTGCCTGGAGCGTCGCACAGGGAGGCAATCAGCCCCAGCATTTT
CDR3: CAWSVAQGGNQPQHF
D: .
V: TRBV30
size: few
J: TRBJ1-5

DNA: TGTGCCAGCAGGGCGGGCCTCTTCCCTCGCGAGCAGTACTTC
CDR3: CASRAGLFPREQYF
D: .
V: TRBV27
size: few
J: TRBJ2-7

DNA: TGTGCCACCAGCAGAGGGACAGGGGATTACACTGAAGCTTTCTTT
CDR3: CATSRGTGDYTEAFF
D: TRBD1
V: TRBV15
size: .
J: TRBJ1-1

DNA: TGTGCCAGTAACCCATTGGACAGGGTAGGAAATCAGCCCCAGCATTTT
CDR3: CASNPLDRVGNQPQHF
D: TRBD1
V: TRBV19
size: .
J: TRBJ1-5

DNA: TGTGCCAGCAGTTTCGATATTTACGAGCAGTACTTC
CDR3: CASSFDIYEQYF
D: .
V: TRBV12-3/TRBV12-4
size: .
J: TRBJ2-7

DNA: TGTGCCAGCAGCCAAGGGGGGGAAGAGACCCAGTACTTC
CDR3: CASSQGGEETQYF
D: .
V: TRBV4-2
size: .
J: TRBJ2-5

DNA: TGTGCCAGTAGTGAGACATTACAGGGAACCCAGCATTTT
CDR3: CASSETLQGTQHF
D: .
V: TRBV19
size: .
J: TRBJ1-5

DNA: TGTGCCAGCTCTTCGACAGCTAATGAAAAACTGTTTTTT
CDR3: CASSSTANEKLFF
D: .
V: TRBV18
size: few
J: TRBJ1-4

DNA: TGTGCCAGTAGTATAGCGATTGGGCCGTTCGGGCAGTACTTC
CDR3: CASSIAIGPFGQYF
D: .
V: TRBV19
size: .
J: TRBJ2-7

DNA: TGTGCCAGCAGTCAACGACAGAGAACAGATACGCAGTATTTT
CDR3: CASSQRQRTDTQYF
D: .
V: TRBV6-5
size: .
J: TRBJ2-3

DNA: TGTGCCAGCAGTCCCCAATATCAGGGGAGAAAGGCTTTCTTT
CDR3: CASSPQYQGRKAFF
D: .
V: TRBV28
size: .
J: TRBJ1-1

DNA: TGTGCCAGCAGCTTAGGGACAGGGGGCCATGGCTACACCTTC
CDR3: CASSLGTGGHGYTF
D: TRBD1
V: TRBV7-9
size: .
J: TRBJ1-2

DNA: TGTGCCAGTAGTATTCTCTTGATGGGGGTGGCTAATGAAAAACTGTTTTTT
CDR3: CASSILLMGVANEKLFF
D: .
V: TRBV19
size: once
J: TRBJ1-4

DNA: TGTGCCACCCAAAAGCGGGGGGCCGGCACAGATACGCAGTATTTT
CDR3: CATQKRGAGTDTQYF
D: TRBD2
V: TRBV28
size: .
J: TRBJ2-3

DNA: TGTGCCAGCAGCTTAGGATCTCACCAGAACAATGAGCAGTTCTTC
CDR3: CASSLGSHQNNEQFF
D: .
V: TRBV7-2
size: .
J: TRBJ2-1

DNA: TGCGCCAGCAGCCGCGGACTAGCGGGGGGGTCCTCCTACAATGAGCAGTTCTTC
CDR3: CASSRGLAGGSSYNEQFF
D: TRBD2
V: TRBV4-1
size: .
J: TRBJ2-1

DNA: TGCGCCAGCAGCCGAGACAACAGGGAGGGCACTGAAGCTTTCTTT
CDR3: CASSRDNREGTEAFF
D: .
V: TRBV4-1
size: .
J: TRBJ1-1

DNA: TGTGCCAGCAGCCAACTACGGGCCGGGGGGGGGTCACCCCTCCACTTT
CDR3: CASSQLRAGGGSPLHF
D: .
V: TRBV3-1/TRBV3-2
size: once
J: TRBJ1-6

DNA: TGTGCCAGCAGCCAACATGGTTACCGGGTTCAAGGAGCGGATACGCAGTATTTT
CDR3: CASSQHGYRVQGADTQYF
D: .
V: TRBV3-1/TRBV3-2
size: once
J: TRBJ2-3

DNA: TGCGCCAGCAGCTTGCGGGCGGGGGCGGGCACCCAAGAGACCCAGTACTTC
CDR3: CASSLRAGAGTQETQYF
D: .
V: TRBV5-1
size: .
J: TRBJ2-5

DNA: TGTGCCAGTAGTATAGATCCCAGGACAGGGGGAAATTCACCCCTCCACTTT
CDR3: CASSIDPRTGGNSPLHF
D: TRBD1
V: TRBV19
size: .
J: TRBJ1-6